The clone carrying this T cell receptor (beta chain) has only a few counts. This sample was included in a study of T cells after yellow fever vaccination. Study at large: Fractions of low cell number were prepared using SMART-Seq v4 Ultra Low Input.

Each CDR3 protein is one row after TCRdb ran MiXCR on the 5' RACE reads. The repertoire consists of about 52,000 distinct CDR3 sequences, with about 6.3% occurring once and the leading ten covering 24%. The J segment lost 0 bases and the V segment lost 4 bases, leaving 4 bases of the junction unmatched. The CDR3 runs to 17 residues. Germline assignment: CDR1 SEHNR and CDR2 FQNEAQ (reference sequence). General study points: The booster saw the reappearance of most primary-vaccination clones (roughly 96% CD4, 80% to 90% CD8). Researchers noted that a small share of clonotypes showed up in both CD4 and CD8 compartments.

The gene calls are TRBV7-9 and TRBJ2-1; 12 bases agree with TRBD2. The clonotype originates from a man between 18 and 29 years old who received the YFV17D yellow fever vaccine. The sequencing used CD8+ T cells not binding an NS4B(214-222) dextramer, sorted from PBMCs, collected approximately 40 days after the first yellow fever vaccination. In DNA form, the CDR3 reads TGTGCCAGCAGCTCAGGACTAGCGGGGAGCTCCTACAATGAGCAGTTCTTC. Its translation is CASSSGLAGSSYNEQFF.